This T cell receptor beta chain was identified in a study of cytomegalovirus exposure and HLA in healthy donors. Germline lookup yields CDR1 LGHNA and CDR2 YSLEER. The CDR3 runs 15 residues. Trimming cost V 4 bases and J 5 bases; bases outside gene matches: 6. PCR amplification relied on 60 Vbeta primers (plus 13 Jbeta primers). Clones were read by immunoSEQ multiplex PCR, and TCRdb kept only the in-frame ones, dropping some. Of some 87,000 clones listed, around 77% were seen once; the top ten hold roughly 7.3%. The chain joins TRBV4-3 to TRBJ2-2; TRBD2 agrees at 8 bases. The origin of this receptor is a man between 50 and 59 years old in good health and CMV-seropositive. The sequencing input was PBMCs. CDR3 amino acids: CASSPRGGETGELFF. The CDR3 coding sequence is TGCGCCAGCAGCCCTCGGGGGGGAGAGACCGGGGAGCTGTTTTTT.